Below are 17 T cell receptor beta chains sequenced from a single sample in a study of cytomegalovirus exposure and HLA in healthy donors. Both 60 Vbeta primers and 13 Jbeta primers went into the PCR. Measured with immunoSEQ multiplex PCR; TCRdb has only the in-frame clones, and not every one. This table holds some 140,000 clones, over 75% found once. The sample was PBMCs. The receptors were gathered from a man aged 25-40 years in good health.

There are a few counts of this clone. The chain recombines TRBV28 with TRBJ2-3; 10 positions match TRBD1. Trimming at V came to 5 bases and at J to 4 bases, leaving 3 bases not matched to a gene. Germline CDR1 reads MDHEN; CDR2 reads SYDVKM. The CDR3 loop spans 14 amino acids. The CDR3 reads CASSTGQGADTQYF. CDR3 nucleotide sequence: TGTGCCAGCAGTACAGGACAGGGGGCAGATACGCAGTATTTT.

A few counts support this clone. V is TRBV9 and J is TRBJ2-7, with 12 bases lining up with TRBD2. Germline assignment: CDR1 SGDLS and CDR2 YYNGEE. The V gene end was trimmed by 0 bases and the J gene end by 7 bases; junction bases not matched to a gene: 8. This CDR3 is 16 amino acids long. The CDR3 protein is CASSVAPTSGRGEQYF. In DNA, the CDR3 is TGTGCCAGCAGCGTAGCCCCGACTAGCGGGAGAGGGGAGCAGTACTTC. Based on the CDR3 plus reference TRBV9 and TRBJ2-7, the full variable domain is DSGVTQTPKHLITATGQRVTLRCSPRSGDLSVYWYQQSLDQGLQFLIQYYNGEERAKGNILERFSAQQFPDLHSELNLSSLELGDSALYFCASSVAPTSGRGEQYFGPGTRLTVT.

The V gene is TRBV4-1, the J gene TRBJ2-3, with TRBD2 matching over 8 bases. This CDR3 is built from 12 residues. CDR1 and CDR2 (germline): MGHRA, YSYEKL. V lost 5 bases to trimming and J lost 11 bases; unmatched junction nucleotides: 6. The DNA for the CDR3 is TGCGCCAGCAGCACCCGGGAGGGCGGGCAGTATTTT. This translates into CASSTREGGQYF.

This chain links TRBV27 with TRBJ2-1; D unresolved. The CDR3 extends over 14 amino acids. Trimming took off 5 bases at V and 2 bases at J, with 10 bases between the two ends. The V gene's germline CDR1 is MNHEY and CDR2 SMNVEV (reference sequence). The CDR3 DNA reads as TGTGCCAGCAGTCCCGGCCAGGCCTACAATGAGCAGTTCTTC. It yields the protein CASSPGQAYNEQFF.

This clone was seen more than once but under ten times. The genes are TRBV2 and TRBJ2-2; tentative D call: TRBD1 (5 bases). V shed 8 bases and J shed 11 bases, with 21 bases lying between them. The germline gives CDR1 SNHLY, CDR2 FYNNEI. The CDR3 has 14 residues. CDR3 DNA sequence: TGTGCCAGCTGGGCTATGGGGTCTTGGACAGAGCTGTTTTTT. It codes for CASWAMGSWTELFF.

The chain couples TRBV7-2 to TRBJ2-2; a weak D match, TRBD1 (6 bases). V dropped 6 bases and J dropped 4 bases, with 15 bases sitting between them. The length of the CDR3 is 15 residues. Germline lookup yields CDR1 SGHTA and CDR2 FQGNSA. The CDR3 DNA follows: TGTGCCAGCAGGATGGGGACACCAACCACCGGGGAGCTGTTTTTT. Encoded protein: CASRMGTPTTGELFF.

The V gene is TRBV11-2, the J gene TRBJ2-7, with D tentatively TRBD1 (5 bases). The length of the CDR3 is 14 residues. Germline V gives CDR1 SGHAT, CDR2 FQNNGV. The V and J ends lost 5 bases and 5 bases respectively, with 16 bases between them. The CDR3 nucleotides read TGTGCCAGCAGCGCCCTAAACCAGGGTAACGAGCAGTACTTC. This translates into CASSALNQGNEQYF.

The chain links TRBV2 to TRBJ2-4; a weak D match, TRBD2 (6 bases). V lost 7 bases, J lost 1 base, and 11 bases lay in between. The germline gives CDR1 SNHLY, CDR2 FYNNEI. The CDR3 totals 14 residues. This chain's CDR3 is CASTGAGAKNIQYF. CDR3 bases: TGTGCCAGCACTGGGGCGGGGGCCAAAAACATTCAGTACTTC.

This chain connects TRBV9 to TRBJ1-2, with 8 bases identical to TRBD1. The CDR3 is made up of 14 amino acids. Trimming cost V 3 bases and J 3 bases; bases outside gene matches: 4. CDR1 is SGDLS and CDR2 is YYNGEE in the germline V gene. The CDR3 DNA is TGTGCCAGCAGCGCCGGACAGGGAGACTATGGCTACACCTTC. Its protein product is CASSAGQGDYGYTF.

This chain joins TRBV10-1 and TRBJ2-1, with 9 bases aligning to TRBD2. Germline-derived CDR1 and CDR2 are WNHNN and SYGVQD (reference sequence). Germline trimming cut 10 bases from V and 2 bases from J; bases unmatched to any gene: 6. The CDR3 is 14 residues long. DNA of the CDR3: TGCGCCACCAGCGGGGGGACTACCTACAATGAGCAGTTCTTC. This sequence encodes CATSGGTTYNEQFF.

This clone was found once. CDR3 coding DNA: TGTGCCAGCAGGGAGGGAGGCGGAAATGAGCAGTTCTTC. It translates to CASREGGGNEQFF. This chain uses TRBV7-2 with TRBJ2-1; TRBD2 might be the D (6 bases). This CDR3 has 13 amino acids. Trimming took 6 bases from V and 7 from J, leaving 13 bases between them. Germline CDR1 is SGHTA and CDR2 is FQGNSA.

V usage is TRBV30 and J usage is TRBJ1-2, with D perhaps TRBD1 (5 bases). Trimming stripped 4 bases from V and 4 bases from J, with 13 bases between. The CDR3 totals 13 residues. The germline CDR1 and CDR2 sequences are GTSNPN and SVGIG (reference sequence). CDR3 sequence (DNA): TGTGCCTGGACCGACGGGGGTGGCTATGGCTACACCTTC. Residues: CAWTDGGGYGYTF.

The chain is built from TRBV2 and TRBJ2-7, with D perhaps matching TRBD1 (5 bases). Germline V CDR1 and CDR2: SNHLY, FYNNEI. The V end was cut by 2 bases, the J end by 6 bases, with 17 bases between. The CDR3 sequence is 15 residues long. The CDR3 coding sequence is TGTGCCAGCAGTGAATTCATATCTTATGGGGCCGAGCAGTACTTC. It is translated as CASSEFISYGAEQYF.

This clone was observed a handful of times. The V gene is TRBV25-1, the J gene TRBJ2-7; 9 bases line up with TRBD2. This CDR3 comprises 14 residues. V lost 4 bases and J lost 2; bases outside the gene matches: 3. Germline V gene lookup returns CDR1 MGHDK and CDR2 SYGVNS. Written as DNA, the CDR3 is TGTGCCAGCAGTGCGCCTAGCGGGACCTACGAGCAGTACTTC. Its protein is CASSAPSGTYEQYF.

The V and J genes are TRBV2 and TRBJ2-2; D is undetermined. This CDR3 contains 13 residues. Germline V lookup: CDR1 SNHLY, CDR2 FYNNEI. Trimming shortened V by 3 bases and J by 3 bases, and 5 bases separated the two germline ends. CDR3 region: CASSDGYTGELFF. As DNA, the CDR3 is TGTGCCAGCAGTGATGGCTACACCGGGGAGCTGTTTTTT.

The rearrangement joins TRBV19 to TRBJ2-5; maybe TRBD2 (5 bases). The J call may be in error: the DNA end matches TRBJ2-7 better. Germline CDR1 is LNHDA and CDR2 is SQIVND (reference sequence). The CDR3 is 15 amino acids. CDR3 coding DNA: TGTGCCAGTAGTATAGATCTAGGACTCACCTACGAGCAGTACTTC. This translates into CASSIDLGLTYEQYF.

This sequence joins TRBV4-2 and TRBJ2-7; 7 bases fit TRBD1. CDR3 length equals 13 residues. The germline gives CDR1 LGHNA, CDR2 YNFKEQ. The junction had 1 base not matched to a gene; V was cut back by 2 bases and J by 3 bases. The CDR3 is CASSQPGGYEQYF. The CDR3 DNA reads as TGTGCCAGCAGCCAACCAGGGGGCTACGAGCAGTACTTC.